This T cell receptor (beta chain) was found in a study of CD8 T cells in Susac syndrome. The ends were cut back, 4 bases at V and 0 bases at J, with 12 bases in the middle. This CDR3 is built from 14 residues. The germline CDR1 and CDR2 sequences are DFQATT and SNEGSKA (reference sequence). An amount of RNA that ranged from roughly 0.45 to 1 ug was reverse transcribed with random hexamers. A multiplex approach, immunoSEQ multiplex PCR, amplified TCR beta CDR3 across 54 Vbeta and 13 Jbeta. MiXCR, applied by TCRdb to the immunoSEQ multiplex PCR reads, yields one record per CDR3 protein. Of about 120,000 distinct CDR3 sequences listed, 92% are singletons. It was healthy donors who served as the controls, matched for age and sex.

This rearrangement joins TRBV20-1 to TRBJ1-1; D not certain. The source material was CD4+ T cells from PBMCs. This TCR came from a human donor in good health. The CDR3 DNA reads as TGCAGTGCTAAAAGGTCCCCGGTGAACACTGAAGCTTTCTTT. Amino acids: CSAKRSPVNTEAFF.